These 9 T cell receptor beta chains were all obtained from the same sample, sequenced in a study of T-cell memory formation after mild COVID-19. TCRdb reprocessed the 5' RACE reads with MiXCR, giving one entry per CDR3 protein. The table lists 450,000 to 650,000 distinct CDR3 sequences, around 21% of them singletons. Sequenced sample: PBMCs or a T cell subset sorted from them (not recorded which). The source is an adult woman who had mild COVID-19 (a few samples of this study predate the infection). Cell type and time point are not known.

This clonotype was detected only a few times. The V call is TRBV15, the J call TRBJ1-2; a possible D gene is TRBD1 (5 bases). V was trimmed by 1 base and J by 2 bases, leaving 5 bases between them. CDR3 length equals 13 residues. Germline values: CDR1 LNHNV, CDR2 YYDKDF (reference sequence). Here the CDR3 reads CATSRAGNYGYTF. In nucleotides, the CDR3 is TGTGCCACCAGCAGAGCAGGGAACTATGGCTACACCTTC.

This clonotype was recorded at least ten times. V and J are TRBV3-1 and TRBJ2-3; 11 nucleotides line up with TRBD2. Germline V gene data show CDR1 as LGHDT and CDR2 as YNNKEL (reference sequence). The CDR3 extends over 17 amino acids. V lost 2 bases, J lost 0 bases, and 4 bases stayed unmatched. The CDR3 is CASSQNSGGGSTDTQYF. The CDR3 DNA reads as TGTGCCAGCAGCCAAAATAGCGGGGGGGGTAGCACAGATACGCAGTATTTT.

Only a few counts were recorded for this clonotype. J is TRBJ2-2 and V is TRBV28; D tentatively reads TRBD1 or TRBD2 (5 bases each). V was cut by 8 bases and J by 4 bases, with 14 bases left in between. The CDR3 extends over 14 amino acids. CDR1 MDHEN and CDR2 SYDVKM come from the germline V gene. CDR3 amino acids: CASSPWGITGELFF. The CDR3 nucleotides are TGTGCCAGCTCTCCATGGGGGATCACCGGGGAGCTGTTTTTT.

This clonotype turned up a few times. This chain uses TRBV20-1 with TRBJ1-2; the match to TRBD1 covers 9 bases. The J segment lost 4 bases and the V segment lost 6 bases, leaving 3 bases of the junction unmatched. Germline V gene sequence: CDR1 DFQATT, CDR2 SNEGSKA (reference sequence). CDR3 size: 12 residues. The chain's CDR3 is CSAIQGAYGYTF. The CDR3 DNA reads TGCAGTGCGATACAGGGGGCCTATGGCTACACCTTC.

The rearrangement links TRBV28 to TRBJ2-5; TRBD2 matches 7 bases. Germline V gene data show CDR1 as MDHEN and CDR2 as SYDVKM. The CDR3 runs 13 residues. J lost 5 bases, V lost 1 base, and 1 base had no gene match. The CDR3: CASSLFGGETQYF. In DNA form, the CDR3 reads TGTGCCAGCAGTTTATTCGGGGGGGAGACCCAGTACTTC.

V is TRBV4-1 and J is TRBJ2-5, with 12 bases fitting TRBD2. In germline, CDR1 is MGHRA, CDR2 YSYEKL. This CDR3 has 15 residues. V trimming: 4 bases; J trimming: 3 bases; junction bases outside the gene matches: 3. The CDR3 is CASSPSSGGEETQYF. The CDR3 DNA is TGCGCCAGCAGCCCCTCTAGCGGGGGGGAAGAGACCCAGTACTTC.

This clonotype occurred a few times. This chain joins TRBV19 and TRBJ2-1; tentatively, D is TRBD2 (5 bases). The germline V gene has CDR1 LNHDA and CDR2 SQIVND (reference sequence). Trimming cost V 3 bases and J 6 bases, with 12 bases left between them. The CDR3 length is 14 residues. The chain's CDR3 is CASSIMRAGNEQFF. DNA for the CDR3: TGTGCCAGTAGTATCATGCGGGCAGGCAATGAGCAGTTCTTC.

This clonotype was seen more than once but under ten times. Here the CDR3 DNA reads TGTGCCAGCAGCCCCCCCGAATGGGGGGCGATCTCTGGAAACACCATATATTTT. It is translated as CASSPPEWGAISGNTIYF. The J gene is TRBJ1-3, the V gene TRBV7-4, with D tentatively TRBD1 (6 bases). Looked up from germline, CDR1 is SGHVT and CDR2 is SQSDAQ. The CDR3 loop spans 18 amino acids. Between the trimmed V and J ends, which lost 5 bases and 0 bases, there was a span of 20 bases.

The chain links TRBV6-1 to TRBJ2-7, with TRBD2 as a possible D gene (6 bases). Germline V CDR1 and CDR2: MNHNS, SASEGT. Trimming cost V 9 bases and J 3 bases, with 15 bases left between them. CDR3 length: 13 residues. Here the CDR3 reads CASAIDGGYEQYF. The CDR3 nucleotides read TGTGCCAGTGCCATAGACGGGGGCTACGAGCAGTACTTC.